The 26 T cell receptor beta chains below all came from one sample that was sequenced in a study of blood T cells in healthy people across ages. It was with a sample-barcoded 5' primer and a J-beta primer mix that a second PCR of about 7 to 12 cycles was run. Each CDR3 protein gets one entry after TCRdb re-called the 5' RACE reads with MiXCR. Altogether hundreds of thousands of distinct CDR3 sequences are present, roughly 49% being singletons, with the ten largest covering about a third. Sample: blood. The receptor source for this set is a woman in her sixties or seventies in good health.

This clonotype was observed once. The chain combines TRBV20-1 with TRBJ2-3; D not resolved. The CDR3 covers 14 residues. V was cut by 4 bases and J by 0 bases, with 11 bases left in between. Germline lookup yields CDR1 DFQATT and CDR2 SNEGSKA (reference sequence). CDR3 nucleotides: TGCAGTGCTATGGCAACAACTAGCACAGATACGCAGTATTTT. As protein: CSAMATTSTDTQYF.

At least ten counts were recorded for this clonotype. The gene calls are TRBV3-1 and TRBJ2-7, with D uncertain. With 3 bases removed from V and 3 bases from J, the gap between germline ends came to 12 bases. The CDR3 is made up of 14 amino acids. Germline CDR1 is LGHDT and CDR2 is YNNKEL (reference sequence). This CDR3 is CASSHFKLHYEQYF. CDR3 coding DNA: TGTGCCAGCAGCCATTTTAAACTCCACTACGAGCAGTACTTC.

The rearrangement links TRBV12-3 or TRBV12-4 to TRBJ1-6; 7 nucleotides line up with TRBD1. J lost 3 bases, V lost 5 bases, and 7 bases had no gene match. The CDR3 runs to 16 residues. CDR3 residues: CASSPGGVSYNSPLHF. DNA of the CDR3: TGTGCCAGCAGTCCAGGGGGAGTCAGCTATAATTCACCCCTCCACTTT.

Regarding this clonotype: Being one base from a much bigger clone, this may be a read error. The V and J genes are TRBV6-5 and TRBJ2-5; 9 nucleotides match TRBD2. In germline, CDR1 is MNHEY, CDR2 SVGAGI. Germline trimming cut 4 bases from V and 1 base from J; bases unmatched to any gene: 4. This CDR3 has 15 amino acids. The DNA for the CDR3 is TGTGCCAGCAGTTGCGCGGGGGGGCTCCAAGAGACCCAGTACTTC. It translates to CASSCAGGLQETQYF.

This sequence joins TRBV7-2 and TRBJ2-1; the D gene is possibly TRBD2 (6 bases). Trimming took 1 base from V and 5 from J, leaving 15 bases between them. This CDR3 region has 16 residues. Germline V gives CDR1 SGHTA, CDR2 FQGNSA. The CDR3 DNA sequence: TGTGCCAGCAGCTTAGGGGCGGGGTTCCGTAACAATGAGCAGTTCTTC. Translated, it gives CASSLGAGFRNNEQFF.

The rearrangement links TRBV7-3 to TRBJ2-4; 11 bases agree with TRBD1. CDR1 and CDR2 (germline): SGHTA, FQGTGA. The CDR3 is 13 residues long. Trimming at V came to 5 bases and at J to 13 bases, leaving 7 bases not matched to a gene. CDR3 coding DNA: TGTGCCAGCAGCCCCATGGACAGGGGGCACCAGTACTTC. Residues: CASSPMDRGHQYF.

CDR3 protein: CASSYSFRGLQETQYF. CDR3 in DNA: TGTGCCAGCAGTTACTCGTTCCGGGGACTGCAAGAGACCCAGTACTTC. The chain recombines TRBV6-2 or TRBV6-3 with TRBJ2-5; possibly TRBD2 for D (6 bases). The ends were cut back, 0 bases at V and 2 bases at J, with 13 bases in the middle. Germline V lookup: CDR1 MNHEY, CDR2 SVGEGT. This CDR3 spans 16 amino acids.

This chain joins TRBV20-1 and TRBJ1-1; D uncertain. This CDR3 comprises 12 residues. Germline-derived CDR1 and CDR2 are DFQATT and SNEGSKA (reference sequence). With 3 bases removed from V and 0 bases from J, the gap between germline ends came to 5 bases. The CDR3 here is CSASPLNTEAFF. In DNA, the CDR3 is TGCAGTGCTAGTCCGTTGAACACTGAAGCTTTCTTT.

V usage is TRBV20-1 and J usage is TRBJ2-5, with TRBD1 matching 10 bases. The germline gives CDR1 DFQATT, CDR2 SNEGSKA (reference sequence). The CDR3 is 14 residues long. Trimming took 6 bases from V and 5 from J; bases not matched to a gene: 9. CDR3 in DNA: TGCAGTGCGGACCAGACAGGGGGCTTGGAGACCCAGTACTTC. Encoded protein: CSADQTGGLETQYF.

The chain recombines TRBV7-2 with TRBJ2-3, with TRBD1 matching over 9 bases. CDR3 length: 16 residues. With 4 bases clipped from V and 2 bases from J, the junction kept 7 bases outside the gene matches. In germline, CDR1 is SGHTA, CDR2 FQGNSA. The CDR3 loop is CASSSGQGIATDTQYF. CDR3 DNA: TGTGCCAGCAGCTCGGGACAGGGAATCGCCACAGATACGCAGTATTTT.

This clonotype was seen a handful of times. In nucleotides, the CDR3 is TGTGCCAGCAGTTACCGGCCCGGGACAGGGGGGCAAGAGACCCAGTACTTC. Amino acid sequence: CASSYRPGTGGQETQYF. The V and J genes are TRBV6-5 and TRBJ2-5; 11 bases line up with TRBD1. Per germline, CDR1 MNHEY and CDR2 SVGAGI. The CDR3 totals 17 residues. V lost 2 bases to trimming and J lost 2 bases; unmatched junction nucleotides: 7.

The chain employs TRBV20-1 and TRBJ2-1; no reliable D call. The V gene lost 3 bases and the J gene lost 1 base, with 22 bases spanning the gap. The CDR3 sequence is 18 residues long. CDR1 and CDR2 from the germline V gene are DFQATT and SNEGSKA (reference sequence). The CDR3: CSARGIPGALLSYNEQFF. Written as DNA, the CDR3 is TGCAGTGCTAGGGGCATTCCTGGAGCGCTTTTGTCCTACAATGAGCAGTTCTTC.

The rearrangement uses TRBV5-1 and TRBJ2-7; weak D call: TRBD1 (5 bases). This CDR3 has 15 residues. The germline V gene encodes CDR1 SGHRS and CDR2 YFSETQ. The V end was cut by 4 bases, the J end by 0 bases, with 14 bases between. The CDR3 here is CASSELGQSSYEQYF. For the CDR3, the DNA is TGCGCCAGCAGCGAGTTGGGGCAAAGCTCCTACGAGCAGTACTTC.

This chain links TRBV2 with TRBJ1-5; D remains unclear. The germline V and J ends were trimmed by 4 bases and 0 bases, with 13 bases remaining between them. The CDR3 extends over 16 amino acids. CDR1 SNHLY and CDR2 FYNNEI come from the germline V gene. Here the CDR3 DNA reads TGTGCCAGCAGTGGATACGACGGATATAGCAATCAGCCCCAGCATTTT. Its translation: CASSGYDGYSNQPQHF.

The rearrangement uses TRBV19 and TRBJ1-1; D gene unclear. V was clipped by 2 bases and J by 0 bases, with 7 bases between them. This CDR3 region has 14 residues. In germline, CDR1 is LNHDA, CDR2 SQIVND (reference sequence). CDR3 loop: CASSILGVNTEAFF. The CDR3 bases are TGTGCCAGTAGTATATTGGGAGTGAACACTGAAGCTTTCTTT.

The genes are TRBV6-2 or TRBV6-3 and TRBJ2-3; 10 bases are a match to TRBD2. In germline, CDR1 is MNHEY, CDR2 SVGEGT. V was pared by 3 bases and J by 2 bases, with 14 bases of the junction left unmatched. This CDR3 is built from 19 residues. CDR3 in DNA: TGTGCCAGCAGTTATCCCGTCACTAAACTAGCGGGGCTCACAGATACGCAGTATTTT. Amino acids: CASSYPVTKLAGLTDTQYF.

This clonotype was seen a few times. The CDR3 DNA is TGCAGTGCTCAACCAGGGGTGTCACCCCTCCACTTT. As protein: CSAQPGVSPLHF. The gene calls are TRBV20-1 and TRBJ1-6; weak D call: TRBD1 (6 bases). Germline V CDR1 and CDR2: DFQATT, SNEGSKA (reference sequence). The CDR3 contains 12 residues. V shed 5 bases and J shed 10 bases, with 12 bases lying between them.

This clonotype came up a few times. The chain uses TRBV7-2 and TRBJ2-7; tentatively, D is TRBD1 (6 bases). Germline V lookup: CDR1 SGHTA, CDR2 FQGNSA. This CDR3 is 15 amino acids long. Deletions cut 5 bases from V and 3 bases from J, with 17 bases between. CDR3 amino acids: CASSQDRPTFYEQYF. For the CDR3, the DNA is TGTGCCAGCAGCCAAGACAGGCCGACTTTCTACGAGCAGTACTTC.

The chain uses TRBV13 and TRBJ2-7; 10 bases line up with TRBD1. The tail of the sequence fits TRBJ2-5 better, so the J call may be wrong. The CDR3 sequence is 15 residues long. Germline assignment: CDR1 PRHDT and CDR2 FYEKMQ (reference sequence). DNA of the CDR3: TGTGCCAGCAGCTTATCGGACAGGGGGCAAGAGACCCAGTACTTC. Amino acid sequence: CASSLSDRGQETQYF.

Points on this clonotype: Compared with germline, one end of the junction differs, possibly owing to a read error. The gene calls are TRBV4-3 and TRBJ2-7; D ambiguous. The CDR3 totals 15 residues. In germline, CDR1 is LGHNA, CDR2 YSLEER. The CDR3 bases are TGCGCCAGCAGCCAAGATCGTGGGTTTTCCTACGAGCAGTGCTTC. Protein sequence: CASSQDRGFSYEQCF.

This chain uses TRBV5-1 with TRBJ2-1, with 13 bases aligning to TRBD2. The CDR3 is made up of 14 amino acids. The germline V gene encodes CDR1 SGHRS and CDR2 YFSETQ. J lost 14 bases, V lost 3 bases, and 8 bases had no gene match. The CDR3 loop is CASSSTGLAGVEFF. CDR3 DNA: TGCGCCAGCAGCTCGACTGGACTAGCGGGAGTAGAGTTCTTC.

This chain links TRBV20-1 with TRBJ2-7; D is uncertain. The CDR3 covers 15 residues. The V end lost 7 bases, the J end lost 0 bases, and 19 bases lay between the germline ends. Germline-derived CDR1 and CDR2 are DFQATT and SNEGSKA (reference sequence). The DNA of the CDR3 is TGCAGTGGACAAATCCTTAGGCCTAGCTCCTACGAGCAGTACTTC. As protein: CSGQILRPSSYEQYF.

The chain recombines TRBV7-3 with TRBJ1-2; TRBD1 aligns across 10 bases. This CDR3 is built from 16 residues. Germline CDR1 SGHTA, CDR2 FQGTGA. Germline trimming cut 4 bases from V and 4 bases from J; bases unmatched to any gene: 9. CDR3 in amino acids: CASSSLDRGRGYGYTF. CDR3 nucleotide sequence: TGTGCCAGCAGCTCCCTCGACAGGGGGCGAGGCTATGGCTACACCTTC.

The chain couples TRBV14 to TRBJ2-5; tentatively, D is TRBD1 or TRBD2 (5 bases each). The J call is doubtful: the DNA matches TRBJ2-7 better. Germline loops: CDR1 SGHDN, CDR2 FVKESK. The CDR3 is 12 residues long. The CDR3 is CASSHWDPEQYF. The CDR3 nucleotides read TGTGCCAGCAGCCACTGGGACCCCGAGCAGTACTTC.

The gene calls are TRBV30 and TRBJ2-5; D may be TRBD1 (5 bases). This CDR3 has 14 amino acids. Germline lookup yields CDR1 GTSNPN and CDR2 SVGIG (reference sequence). V was trimmed by 4 bases and J by 2 bases, leaving 14 bases between them. CDR3 protein: CAWISKRGQETQYF. DNA for the CDR3: TGTGCCTGGATCTCCAAAAGGGGACAAGAGACCCAGTACTTC.

This clonotype has just a few counts. The chain employs TRBV4-3 and TRBJ2-7; 8 bases fit TRBD2. V lost 2 bases and J lost 4; bases outside the gene matches: 7. CDR1 is LGHNA, CDR2 YSLEER, per germline. The length of the CDR3 is 15 residues. The DNA for the CDR3 is TGCGCCAGCAGCCAACCTGGGACTAGTCAATACGAGCAGTACTTC. It encodes CASSQPGTSQYEQYF.